This TCR beta chain appears in the sequencing data of a study of blood T cells in healthy people across ages. Sample-barcoded 5' priming and a J-beta primer mix drove a second PCR of roughly 6 to 12 cycles. TCRdb ran MiXCR on the 5' RACE reads and lists one entry per CDR3 protein. The sample has roughly 800,000 distinct CDR3 sequences; 55% to 70% are singletons. V shed 6 bases and J shed 2 bases, with 16 bases lying between them. CDR3 size: 15 residues. The V gene's germline CDR1 is LGHNA and CDR2 YSLEER. V usage is TRBV4-3 and J usage is TRBJ1-1; D may be TRBD1 (6 bases). Sequenced input: blood. The receptor comes from a man under 40 in good health. The CDR3 protein is CASRQRGVENTEAFF. DNA for the CDR3: TGCGCCAGCAGACAAAGGGGGGTTGAAAACACTGAAGCTTTCTTT.